These 15 T cell receptor beta chains came from one sample sequenced in a study of cytomegalovirus exposure and HLA in healthy donors. The PCR employed 60 Vbeta primers together with 13 Jbeta primers. This table comes from immunoSEQ multiplex PCR, and its TCRdb copy is limited to in-frame clones, with some not included. Of 150,000 to 200,000 clones listed, about four fifths are singletons. Sequencing was carried out using PBMCs. These TCRs come from a man younger than 35 in good health and CMV-seronegative.

This clone has a single count. V is TRBV4-1 and J is TRBJ1-3; TRBD1 aligns across 7 bases. Germline CDR1 MGHRA, CDR2 YSYEKL. This CDR3 is built from 15 residues. Trimming cost V 6 bases and J 0 bases; bases outside gene matches: 5. The CDR3 loop is CASSRQGYSGNTIYF. Written as DNA, the CDR3 is TGCGCCAGCAGTCGACAGGGCTACTCTGGAAACACCATATATTTT.

The chain is built from TRBV29-1 and TRBJ2-5, with D tentatively TRBD2 (6 bases). V was trimmed by 1 base and J by 5 bases, leaving 23 bases between them. Looked up from germline, CDR1 is SQVTM and CDR2 is ANQGSEA. The length of the CDR3 is 17 residues. The DNA of the CDR3 is TGCAGCGTTGAAGCCGGGACGTTACTAGCCTCGGGGGAGACCCAGTACTTC. Its protein is CSVEAGTLLASGETQYF.

The CDR3: CASSKGLVGDEQYF. Here the CDR3 DNA reads TGTGCCAGCAGCAAAGGACTAGTTGGTGACGAGCAGTACTTC. The rearrangement links TRBV7-2 to TRBJ2-7; 7 bases line up with TRBD2. With V trimmed by 5 bases and J by 5 bases, 9 bases remained unmatched. Germline V gene data show CDR1 as SGHTA and CDR2 as FQGNSA. The length of the CDR3 is 14 residues.

CDR3 nucleotide sequence: TGTGCCACCAGCAGAGAAAAGACAGGGCCCGGGTGGGGTTCACCCCTCCACTTT. The encoded protein is CATSREKTGPGWGSPLHF. The rearrangement links TRBV15 to TRBJ1-6; the match to TRBD1 covers 7 bases. Germline CDR1 and CDR2: LNHNV and YYDKDF (reference sequence). CDR3 length: 18 amino acids. The J segment lost 9 bases and the V segment lost 0 bases, leaving 14 bases of the junction unmatched.

The chain recombines TRBV29-1 with TRBJ1-1, with TRBD1 matching over 7 bases. CDR1 and CDR2 (germline): SQVTM, ANQGSEA. Losses at the gene ends were 4 bases for V and 4 bases for J; bases not matched to a gene: 3. The CDR3 loop spans 12 amino acids. The CDR3 DNA sequence: TGCAGCGTTGGACAGGGCGGCACTGAAGCTTTCTTT. Translation: CSVGQGGTEAFF.

The CDR3 protein is CASSSPAGTLYNEQFF. The DNA for the CDR3 is TGTGCCAGCAGCTCTCCGGCCGGGACACTCTACAATGAGCAGTTCTTC. The V and J genes are TRBV7-3 and TRBJ2-1, with TRBD1 as a possible D gene (6 bases). Deletions cut 4 bases from V and 3 bases from J, with 16 bases between. Germline V gene data show CDR1 as SGHTA and CDR2 as FQGTGA. The CDR3 has 16 amino acids.

Here the CDR3 reads CASSLGLGGASDTQYF. In DNA form, the CDR3 reads TGTGCCAGCAGCTTAGGCCTCGGGGGGGCCTCAGATACGCAGTATTTT. V is TRBV13 and J is TRBJ2-3; 8 bases match TRBD2. The germline V gene encodes CDR1 PRHDT and CDR2 FYEKMQ (reference sequence). This CDR3 spans 16 amino acids. Trimming cost V 0 bases and J 4 bases; bases outside gene matches: 6.

The chain employs TRBV9 and TRBJ1-4; perhaps TRBD1 as D (5 bases). This CDR3 has 13 residues. Trimming removed 0 bases from V and 7 bases from J, with 7 bases in between. Per the germline V gene, CDR1 is SGDLS and CDR2 is YYNGEE. CDR3: CASSVVTGEKLFF. DNA of the CDR3: TGTGCCAGCAGCGTAGTAACAGGTGAAAAACTGTTTTTT. Full variable domain (missing parts from reference TRBV9 and TRBJ1-4): DSGVTQTPKHLITATGQRVTLRCSPRSGDLSVYWYQQSLDQGLQFLIQYYNGEERAKGNILERFSAQQFPDLHSELNLSSLELGDSALYFCASSVVTGEKLFFGSGTQLSVL.

This clone came up a few times. This rearrangement joins TRBV10-3 to TRBJ1-1, with TRBD1 identical over 9 bases. The germline V gene encodes CDR1 ENHRY and CDR2 SYGVKD. The CDR3 length is 13 residues. The trim removed 6 bases at V and 4 bases at J, leaving 3 bases unmatched. Here the CDR3 DNA reads TGTGCCATCAGCACGACAGGGGGCACTGAAGCTTTCTTT. Translating gives CAISTTGGTEAFF.

This chain uses TRBV9 with TRBJ1-2; 7 bases are shared with TRBD1. This CDR3 is 14 amino acids long. Germline assignment: CDR1 SGDLS and CDR2 YYNGEE. With 0 bases clipped from V and 4 bases from J, the junction kept 3 bases outside the gene matches. The chain's CDR3 is CASSVARTGYGYTF. CDR3 coding DNA: TGTGCCAGCAGCGTAGCTAGGACAGGCTATGGCTACACCTTC.

The genes are TRBV9 and TRBJ2-7, with 10 positions matching TRBD2. The CDR3 has 16 amino acids. Germline lookup yields CDR1 SGDLS and CDR2 YYNGEE. The ends lost 3 bases at V and 3 bases at J; junction bases unmatched: 9. CDR3 nucleotides: TGTGCCAGCAGCGCCTTAGCGGGAGGAATTGGCTACGAGCAGTACTTC. It is translated as CASSALAGGIGYEQYF. Combining the CDR3 with reference TRBV9 and TRBJ2-7 gives the whole variable domain DSGVTQTPKHLITATGQRVTLRCSPRSGDLSVYWYQQSLDQGLQFLIQYYNGEERAKGNILERFSAQQFPDLHSELNLSSLELGDSALYFCASSALAGGIGYEQYFGPGTRLTVT.

V gene TRBV27 combines with J gene TRBJ2-2; tentative D call: TRBD1 (6 bases). The V gene lost 3 bases and the J gene lost 4 bases, with 12 bases spanning the gap. Germline V gives CDR1 MNHEY, CDR2 SMNVEV (reference sequence). The CDR3 totals 15 residues. In nucleotides, the CDR3 is TGTGCCAGCAGTTTTCTACAGGGCGCCACCGGGGAGCTGTTTTTT. It is translated as CASSFLQGATGELFF.

The CDR3 protein is CSVVTTTYEQYF. The CDR3 coding sequence is TGCAGCGTTGTGACTACGACCTACGAGCAGTACTTC. The J gene is TRBJ2-7, the V gene TRBV29-1; weak D call: TRBD2 (5 bases). V gave up 4 bases and J gave up 2 bases, with 9 bases separating them. The length of the CDR3 is 12 residues. Germline V gene sequence: CDR1 SQVTM, CDR2 ANQGSEA.

This chain uses TRBV11-2 with TRBJ2-1, with 10 bases identical to TRBD2. The CDR3 has 19 amino acids. Germline V lookup: CDR1 SGHAT, CDR2 FQNNGV. With 0 bases clipped from V and 7 bases from J, the junction kept 15 bases outside the gene matches. In DNA, the CDR3 is TGTGCCAGCAGCTTAGATATTATGGCTAGCGGGAGATCTTTGAATGAGCAGTTCTTC. Its translation is CASSLDIMASGRSLNEQFF.

This chain links TRBV19 with TRBJ2-2; D gene ambiguous. The germline V gene encodes CDR1 LNHDA and CDR2 SQIVND (reference sequence). CDR3 length: 18 amino acids. With 0 bases removed from V and 0 bases from J, the gap between germline ends came to 14 bases. The CDR3 sequence: CASSIESDRKTNTGELFF. The CDR3, as DNA: TGTGCCAGTAGTATAGAGAGCGACCGTAAGACGAACACCGGGGAGCTGTTTTTT.